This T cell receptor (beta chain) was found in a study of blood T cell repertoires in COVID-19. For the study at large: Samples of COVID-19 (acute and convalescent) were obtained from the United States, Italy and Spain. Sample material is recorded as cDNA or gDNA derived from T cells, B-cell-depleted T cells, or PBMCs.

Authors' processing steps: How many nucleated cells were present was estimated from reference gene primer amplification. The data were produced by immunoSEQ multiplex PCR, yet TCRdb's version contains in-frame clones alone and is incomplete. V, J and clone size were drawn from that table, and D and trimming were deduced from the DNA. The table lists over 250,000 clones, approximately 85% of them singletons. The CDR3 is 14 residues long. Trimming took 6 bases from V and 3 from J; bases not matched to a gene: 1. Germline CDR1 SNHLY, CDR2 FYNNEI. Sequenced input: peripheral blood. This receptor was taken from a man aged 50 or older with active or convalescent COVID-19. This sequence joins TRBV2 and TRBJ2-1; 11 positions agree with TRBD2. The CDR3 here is CASRGLADYNEQFF. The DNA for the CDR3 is TGTGCCAGCAGGGGACTAGCGGACTACAATGAGCAGTTCTTC.